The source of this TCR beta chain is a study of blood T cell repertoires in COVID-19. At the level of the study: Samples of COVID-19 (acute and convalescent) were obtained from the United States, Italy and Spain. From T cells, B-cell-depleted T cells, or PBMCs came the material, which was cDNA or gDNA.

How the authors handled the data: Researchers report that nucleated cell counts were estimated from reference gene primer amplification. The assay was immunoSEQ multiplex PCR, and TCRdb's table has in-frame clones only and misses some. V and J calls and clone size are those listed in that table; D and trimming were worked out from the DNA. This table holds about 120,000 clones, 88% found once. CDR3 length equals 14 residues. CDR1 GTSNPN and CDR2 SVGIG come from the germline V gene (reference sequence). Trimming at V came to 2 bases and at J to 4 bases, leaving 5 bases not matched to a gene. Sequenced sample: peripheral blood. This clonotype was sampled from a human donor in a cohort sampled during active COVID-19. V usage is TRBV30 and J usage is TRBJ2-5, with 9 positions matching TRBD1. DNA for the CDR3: TGTGCCTGGAGTACCACAGGGGGCTCAGAGACCCAGTACTTC. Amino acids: CAWSTTGGSETQYF.